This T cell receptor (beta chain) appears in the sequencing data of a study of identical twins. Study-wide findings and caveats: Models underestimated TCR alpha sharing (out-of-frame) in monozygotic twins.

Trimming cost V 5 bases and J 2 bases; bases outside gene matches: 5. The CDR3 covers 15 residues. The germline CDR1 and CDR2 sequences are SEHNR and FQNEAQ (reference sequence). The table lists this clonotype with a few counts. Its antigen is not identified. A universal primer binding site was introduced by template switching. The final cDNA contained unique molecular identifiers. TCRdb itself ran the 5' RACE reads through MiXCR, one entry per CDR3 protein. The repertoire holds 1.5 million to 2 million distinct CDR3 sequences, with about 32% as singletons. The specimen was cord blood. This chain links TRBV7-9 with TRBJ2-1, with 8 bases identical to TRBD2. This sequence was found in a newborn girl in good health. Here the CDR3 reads CASSPGLDPYNEQFF. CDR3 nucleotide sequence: TGTGCCAGCAGCCCGGGACTAGACCCCTACAATGAGCAGTTCTTC.